A selection of T cell receptor beta chains follows, all from one sample in a study of blood T cell repertoires in COVID-19. Sequencing used immunoSEQ multiplex PCR; TCRdb keeps in-frame clones, though not all of them. The sample includes 110,000 to 150,000 clones, about 89% of them seen just once. The sequencing input was peripheral blood. The receptors come from a man aged 60-69 years with active or convalescent COVID-19. CDR3s include the opening cysteine and the closing phenylalanine or tryptophan. Fields, in order: J gene, V gene, CDR3 protein.

J gene: TRBJ2-7
V gene: TRBV30
CDR3 protein: CAWSPPGLAGFTYEQYF

J gene: TRBJ1-4
V gene: TRBV18
CDR3 protein: CASSRNQGTQGDEKLFF

J gene: TRBJ1-5
V gene: TRBV12-3/TRBV12-4
CDR3 protein: CASSQNNQPQHF

J gene: TRBJ1-1
V gene: TRBV19
CDR3 protein: CASSSYTGFTEAFF

J gene: TRBJ2-1
V gene: TRBV5-6
CDR3 protein: CASSTYAEQFF

J gene: TRBJ2-1
V gene: TRBV5-1
CDR3 protein: CASSSSLGVSYNEQFF

J gene: TRBJ1-6
V gene: TRBV7-9
CDR3 protein: CASSVGQGGNSPLHF

J gene: TRBJ1-1
V gene: TRBV27
CDR3 protein: CASSPGVGLLGTEAFF

J gene: TRBJ1-3
V gene: TRBV28
CDR3 protein: CASSLVGSHLVSGNTIYF

J gene: TRBJ1-5
V gene: TRBV19
CDR3 protein: CASSDPGTGIQPQHF

J gene: TRBJ2-2
V gene: TRBV30
CDR3 protein: CAWSVGLAGYELFF

J gene: TRBJ2-3
V gene: TRBV7-2
CDR3 protein: CASSLVRGLDTQYF

J gene: TRBJ2-7
V gene: TRBV10-3
CDR3 protein: CAIARGGYEQYF

J gene: TRBJ1-1
V gene: TRBV29-1
CDR3 protein: CSVGQNTEAFF

J gene: TRBJ1-3
V gene: TRBV27
CDR3 protein: CASSPVLGQGGGGNTIYF

J gene: TRBJ2-5
V gene: TRBV4-1
CDR3 protein: CASSLGGGPQETQYF

J gene: TRBJ2-2
V gene: TRBV6-5
CDR3 protein: CASTGNTNTGELFF

J gene: TRBJ1-1
V gene: TRBV4-3
CDR3 protein: CASSQGPGQALNGNTEAFF

J gene: TRBJ1-4
V gene: TRBV6-5
CDR3 protein: CASTSRGANEKLFF

J gene: TRBJ2-7
V gene: TRBV28
CDR3 protein: CASSQQGTPYEQYF

J gene: TRBJ1-6
V gene: TRBV28
CDR3 protein: CASSLQGQYNSPLHF

J gene: TRBJ2-7
V gene: TRBV9
CDR3 protein: CASSVGVPSYEQYF

J gene: TRBJ1-1
V gene: TRBV7-9
CDR3 protein: CASSLEASNTEAFF

J gene: TRBJ2-7
V gene: TRBV3-1/TRBV3-2
CDR3 protein: CASKDLDLGEQYF

J gene: TRBJ1-1
V gene: TRBV19
CDR3 protein: CASTPDRWGLEAFF

J gene: TRBJ2-1
V gene: TRBV28
CDR3 protein: CASSRRTGGYNEQFF

J gene: TRBJ1-2
V gene: TRBV5-1
CDR3 protein: CASSSEARYYGYTF

J gene: TRBJ2-5
V gene: TRBV5-1
CDR3 protein: CASSLEVGAGYETQYF

J gene: TRBJ1-6
V gene: TRBV9
CDR3 protein: CASSVGQSPYNSPLHF

J gene: TRBJ1-1
V gene: TRBV3-1/TRBV3-2
CDR3 protein: CASSPLQGAFNTEAFF

J gene: TRBJ1-2
V gene: TRBV6-2/TRBV6-3
CDR3 protein: CASSYTLPGQPRAF

J gene: TRBJ1-5
V gene: TRBV24-1
CDR3 protein: CATSDTRVENQPQHF

J gene: TRBJ2-1
V gene: TRBV11-3
CDR3 protein: CASSTGSGDEQFF